The subject of this entry is one T cell receptor beta chain. Trimming took off 3 bases at V and 8 bases at J, with 14 bases between the two ends. CDR1 and CDR2 from the germline V gene are GTSNPN and SVGIG (reference sequence). The CDR3 is 14 residues long. Sequenced by immunoSEQ multiplex PCR; TCRdb stores in-frame clones only, minus some. Of 100,000 to 150,000 clones detected, about 90% appear once; the ten largest clones hold 2% to 2.5%. This entry belongs to a study of control samples from healthy donors and cancer patients. V usage is TRBV30 and J usage is TRBJ1-6; a possible D gene is TRBD1 (5 bases). The receptor comes from a woman between 45 and 65 years old in good health. Sequenced: blood. The DNA for the CDR3 is TGTGCCTGGAGCGGGACGCCTATGGATTCACCCCTCCACTTT. Translated, it gives CAWSGTPMDSPLHF.